The TCR beta chain described here comes from a study of T cell repertoires in cytomegalovirus infection (dated by TCRdb to the late 2010s). Looking at the study overall: Recently identified HLA-C-restricted CMV epitopes, whose presentation resists viral immunomodulation, were targeted by peptide stimulations together with well-studied HLA-B-restricted epitopes. The HLA type of each donor mattered for the analysis, because public TCR beta signatures pointed to carriage of CMV infection along with the matching HLA type. The paper's findings and limits, for the study overall: The ex vivo response was dominated by HLA-C-restricted CMV-specific TCR beta clonotypes, and the single most frequent clonotype in two of eight donors was supplied by these HLA-C-restricted clonotypes. Cumulative frequency of public TCR beta family members discriminated carriers of CMV infection plus the relevant HLA type in this cohort and an independent 352-donor cohort.

The data were produced on an Illumina HiSeq 1500. TCRdb handled the public reads itself, with Q25 trimming in fastp and clone calling in MiXCR, and kept productive beta chains. One record per CDR3 amino acid sequence lists the most common genes and DNA. The sample contains around 800,000 distinct CDR3 sequences, over 25% of them found a single time. The ten most abundant clones make up around an eighth of the sample. According to the study, the label for this sample's treatment or condition signals: in vitro stimulation with specific CMV peptide epitopes to enrich CMV-specific T cells. This clonotype has just a few counts. The antigen it binds to is not known. Base qualities are not recorded, but no much larger clone differs from it by a single base. The TCR comes from a human donor in good health (CMV status not recorded). Some clones in this sample may be carry-over from other donors' samples. The starting material was cultured CD8+ T cells from PBMCs, obtained from culture after CMV antigen stimulation.

The CDR3 region: CASSLMSSGELFF. The DNA sequence follows: TGTGCCAGCAGTTTAATGTCATCCGGGGAGCTGTTTTTT. The chain couples TRBV12-3 or TRBV12-4 to TRBJ2-2, with no confidently assigned D gene. At the junction V is shortened by 2 bases and J by 6 bases, with 7 bases in between. The CDR3 starts with the cysteine, ends with the phenylalanine, and has 13 residues. Solely the CDR3 DNA is kept, with 39 bases framed from the first base.